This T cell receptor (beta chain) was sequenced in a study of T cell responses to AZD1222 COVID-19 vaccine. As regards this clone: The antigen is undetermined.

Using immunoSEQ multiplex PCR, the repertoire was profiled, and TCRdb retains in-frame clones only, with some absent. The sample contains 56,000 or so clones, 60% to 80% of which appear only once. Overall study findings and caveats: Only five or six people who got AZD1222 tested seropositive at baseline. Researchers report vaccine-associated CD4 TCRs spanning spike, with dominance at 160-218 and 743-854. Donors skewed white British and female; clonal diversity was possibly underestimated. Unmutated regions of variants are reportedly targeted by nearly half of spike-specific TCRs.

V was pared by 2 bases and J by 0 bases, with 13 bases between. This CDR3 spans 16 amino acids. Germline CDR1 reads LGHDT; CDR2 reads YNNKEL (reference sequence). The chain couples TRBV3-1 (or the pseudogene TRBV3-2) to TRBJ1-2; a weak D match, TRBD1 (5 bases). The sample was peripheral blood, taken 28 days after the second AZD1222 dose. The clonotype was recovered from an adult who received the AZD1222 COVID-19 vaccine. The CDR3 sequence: CASSQLSGEANYGYTF. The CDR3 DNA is TGTGCCAGCAGCCAACTGTCGGGGGAAGCTAACTATGGCTACACCTTC.